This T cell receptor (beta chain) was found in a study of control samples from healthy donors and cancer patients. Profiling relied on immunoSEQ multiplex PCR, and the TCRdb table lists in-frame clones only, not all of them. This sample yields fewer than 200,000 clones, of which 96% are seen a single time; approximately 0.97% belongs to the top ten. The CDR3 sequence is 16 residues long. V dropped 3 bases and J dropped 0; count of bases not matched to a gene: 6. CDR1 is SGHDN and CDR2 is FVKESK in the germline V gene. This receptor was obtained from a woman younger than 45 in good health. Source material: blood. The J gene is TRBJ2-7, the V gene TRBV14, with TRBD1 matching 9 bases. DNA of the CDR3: TGTGCCAGCAGCCAGGTCACAGGGGGCGCCTCCTACGAGCAGTACTTC. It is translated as CASSQVTGGASYEQYF.